One sample yielded the 18 T cell receptor beta chains listed below, sequenced in a study of control samples from healthy donors and cancer patients. The method was immunoSEQ multiplex PCR; TCRdb's version includes in-frame clones alone and lacks a portion of them. The table records 350,000 to 450,000 clones, 80% to 95% of them present only once. Sequencing used PBMCs. These receptors came from a man aged 35 to 55 with head and neck cancer.

The rearrangement uses TRBV29-1 and TRBJ2-3; the D call may be TRBD1 or TRBD2 (6 bases each). Trimming removed 4 bases at V and 6 bases at J, with 11 bases between. The CDR3 has 12 amino acids. The germline CDR1 and CDR2 sequences are SQVTM and ANQGSEA. The CDR3 DNA is TGCAGCGTTGGTGGGGGGCCGGATACGCAGTATTTT. Its protein product is CSVGGGPDTQYF.

The genes are TRBV4-1 and TRBJ2-3, with 9 bases aligning to TRBD1. V lost 2 bases and J lost 1; bases outside the gene matches: 7. This CDR3 has 17 amino acids. Germline CDR1 and CDR2: MGHRA and YSYEKL. CDR3 in amino acids: CASSQIFRDRGTDTQYF. DNA of the CDR3: TGCGCCAGCAGCCAAATTTTTAGGGACAGGGGCACAGATACGCAGTATTTT.

V is TRBV5-1 and J is TRBJ1-1, with D maybe TRBD1 (6 bases). The CDR3 length is 16 residues. Germline CDR1 and CDR2: SGHRS and YFSETQ. Trimming shortened V by 0 bases and J by 3 bases, and 15 bases separated the two germline ends. As DNA, the CDR3 is TGCGCCAGCAGCTTGGGGTTAGGGGGTACCGACACTGAAGCTTTCTTT. Protein product: CASSLGLGGTDTEAFF. The variable domain in full, completed from reference TRBV5-1 and TRBJ1-1, reads KAGVTQTPRYLIKTRGQQVTLSCSPISGHRSVSWYQQTPGQGLQFLFEYFSETQRNKGNFPGRFSGRQFSNSRSEMNVSTLELGDSALYLCASSLGLGGTDTEAFFGQGTRLTVV.

The V and J genes are TRBV6-2 or TRBV6-3 and TRBJ2-7; TRBD1 matches 7 bases. V lost 2 bases, J lost 2 bases, and 9 bases stayed unmatched. In germline, CDR1 is MNHEY, CDR2 SVGEGT. This CDR3 comprises 16 residues. CDR3 bases: TGTGCCAGCAGTTACCCCGGCCGGGACAGCCCCTACGAGCAGTACTTC. Translating gives CASSYPGRDSPYEQYF.

CDR3 region: CASRLLSDTQYF. CDR3 sequence (DNA): TGTGCCAGCAGACTCCTGTCAGATACGCAGTATTTT. J is TRBJ2-3 and V is TRBV2; D gene uncertain. Germline V gene data show CDR1 as SNHLY and CDR2 as FYNNEI. With 6 bases removed from V and 4 bases from J, the gap between germline ends came to 8 bases. This CDR3 is built from 12 residues.

This chain connects TRBV5-1 to TRBJ2-7, with a tentative D call TRBD2 (6 bases). V lost 1 base and J lost 2, with 22 bases in between. Per the germline V gene, CDR1 is SGHRS and CDR2 is YFSETQ. The CDR3 spans 18 residues. CDR3 in DNA: TGCGCCAGCAGCTTGCAGCCGGTGCGGGGAACTGTTGCCTACGAGCAGTACTTC. It specifies CASSLQPVRGTVAYEQYF.

This chain joins TRBV9 and TRBJ2-5; D perhaps matches TRBD1 (6 bases). The CDR3 has 14 residues. Trimming took off 2 bases at V and 0 bases at J, with 8 bases between the two ends. Germline CDR1 SGDLS, CDR2 YYNGEE. CDR3: CASSVAGDQETQYF. As DNA, the CDR3 is TGTGCCAGCAGCGTGGCAGGGGACCAAGAGACCCAGTACTTC.

V is TRBV11-3 and J is TRBJ1-6; D is unclear. V was clipped by 0 bases and J by 10 bases, with 7 bases between them. The CDR3 loop spans 13 amino acids. Germline V CDR1 and CDR2: SGHNT, YENEEA. Here the CDR3 reads CASSLEGRSPLHF. CDR3 DNA sequence: TGTGCCAGCAGCTTAGAAGGACGATCACCCCTCCACTTT.

The V call is TRBV7-3, the J call TRBJ2-2; perhaps D is TRBD1 or TRBD2 (5 bases each). Germline values: CDR1 SGHTA, CDR2 FQGTGA. V was pared by 0 bases and J by 1 base, with 21 bases between. There are 20 residues in the CDR3. CDR3 nucleotides: TGTGCCAGCAGCTTAACGTCCCTCATCTCGAGGGGCCTGAACACCGGGGAGCTGTTTTTT. Encoded protein: CASSLTSLISRGLNTGELFF.

The chain joins TRBV5-1 to TRBJ2-1, with 7 bases fitting TRBD2. The CDR3 covers 14 residues. CDR1 and CDR2 from the germline V gene are SGHRS and YFSETQ. Losses at the gene ends were 3 bases for V and 5 bases for J; bases not matched to a gene: 5. CDR3 protein: CASSWGDYHNEQFF. CDR3 nucleotide sequence: TGCGCCAGCAGCTGGGGGGACTATCACAATGAGCAGTTCTTC.

The chain's CDR3 is CAWTGVNYGYTF. CDR3 nucleotide sequence: TGTGCCTGGACAGGGGTGAACTATGGCTACACCTTC. The chain links TRBV30 to TRBJ1-2; D may be TRBD1 (6 bases). The CDR3 spans 12 residues. Germline CDR1 is GTSNPN and CDR2 is SVGIG (reference sequence). The germline V and J ends were trimmed by 4 bases and 2 bases, with 8 bases remaining between them.

As regards this clone: The sample carries other DNA sequences with the same CDR3. The rearrangement joins TRBV19 to TRBJ1-1; D remains unclear. The CDR3 length is 14 residues. The V gene's germline CDR1 is LNHDA and CDR2 SQIVND (reference sequence). V was pared by 3 bases and J by 1 base, with 9 bases between. The CDR3 nucleotides are TGTGCCAGTAGTATCGGCGGTCCGAACACTGAAGCTTTCTTT. Amino acids: CASSIGGPNTEAFF.

The CDR3 DNA reads as TGTGCCAGCAGCCAAGATCTTGGCAGGGTGGACTATGGCTACACCTTC. It yields the protein CASSQDLGRVDYGYTF. The chain uses TRBV4-2 and TRBJ1-2, with D perhaps TRBD1 (5 bases). The V and J ends lost 0 bases and 3 bases respectively, with 14 bases between them. The V gene's germline CDR1 is LGHNA and CDR2 YNFKEQ. The CDR3 extends over 16 amino acids.

In DNA form, the CDR3 reads TGTGCCAGCAGTTACGTGGACGGAATAGCGGGGGCCTACGAGCAGTACTTC. This codes for CASSYVDGIAGAYEQYF. This rearrangement joins TRBV28 to TRBJ2-7; 9 positions agree with TRBD2. The germline V gene encodes CDR1 MDHEN and CDR2 SYDVKM. This CDR3 comprises 17 residues. V dropped 4 bases and J dropped 2; count of bases not matched to a gene: 12. The variable domain in full, completed from reference TRBV28 and TRBJ2-7, reads DVKVTQSSRYLVKRTGEKVFLECVQDMDHENMFWYRQDPGLGLRLIYFSYDVKMKEKGDIPEGYSVSREKKERFSLILESASTNQTSMYLCASSYVDGIAGAYEQYFGPGTRLTVT.

This chain connects TRBV7-2 to TRBJ2-7; no definite D call. With 1 base removed from V and 3 bases from J, the gap between germline ends came to 10 bases. The CDR3 has 14 amino acids. Germline CDR1 is SGHTA and CDR2 is FQGNSA. The CDR3 sequence is CASSLVSRHYEQYF. Here the CDR3 DNA reads TGTGCCAGCAGCTTAGTTAGTCGGCACTACGAGCAGTACTTC.

The chain employs TRBV7-9 and TRBJ1-3; D perhaps matches TRBD1 (5 bases). The CDR3 consists of 17 residues. From germline, CDR1 is SEHNR and CDR2 FQNEAQ (reference sequence). Trimming pared 4 bases from V and 2 bases from J, leaving 18 bases between. The CDR3: CASSSGSGPGPGNTIYF. Written as DNA, the CDR3 is TGTGCCAGCAGCTCGGGCTCCGGGCCGGGGCCTGGAAACACCATATATTTT. Complete variable domain (other parts from reference TRBV7-9 and TRBJ1-3): DTGVSQNPRHKITKRGQNVTFRCDPISEHNRLYWYRQTLGQGPEFLTYFQNEAQLEKSRLLSDRFSAERPKGSFSTLEIQRTEQGDSAMYLCASSSGSGPGPGNTIYFGEGSWLTVV.

The genes are TRBV19 and TRBJ2-1; D is unresolved. The V and J ends lost 3 bases and 0 bases respectively, with 9 bases between them. The CDR3 is made up of 15 amino acids. The germline V gene has CDR1 LNHDA and CDR2 SQIVND (reference sequence). The CDR3: CASSIAGDSYNEQFF. The CDR3 coding sequence is TGTGCCAGTAGTATCGCTGGCGACTCCTACAATGAGCAGTTCTTC.

This chain links TRBV4-1 with TRBJ1-2; 7 positions agree with TRBD1. Germline CDR1 MGHRA, CDR2 YSYEKL. The CDR3 extends over 15 amino acids. The V segment lost 0 bases and the J segment 9 bases; nucleotides outside the gene matches: 10. In DNA, the CDR3 is TGCGCCAGCAGCCAAGATATCAGGGGGAGTTTGAGCTACACCTTC. The encoded protein is CASSQDIRGSLSYTF.